These 3 T cell receptor beta chains were sequenced from one sample in a study of blood T cell repertoires in COVID-19. Assay: immunoSEQ multiplex PCR; the TCRdb copy retains only in-frame clones and omits some. The sample lists 250,000 to 300,000 clones, under 95% occurring once. The specimen was PBMCs or T cells enriched from blood (not recorded which). These receptors originate from a woman aged 40-49 years with acute COVID-19.

CDR3 DNA: TGTGCCAGCAGTTCAGGGTCGGCTGGGGCCAACGTCCTGACTTTC. Translating gives CASSSGSAGANVLTF. The chain uses TRBV2 and TRBJ2-6; TRBD1 is a possible D gene (5 bases). Per the germline V gene, CDR1 is SNHLY and CDR2 is FYNNEI. V was clipped by 5 bases and J by 2 bases, with 10 bases between them. The CDR3 has 15 amino acids. Full variable domain (missing parts from reference TRBV2 and TRBJ2-6): EPEVTQTPSHQVTQMGQEVILRCVPISNHLYFYWYRQILGQKVEFLVSFYNNEISEKSEIFDDQFSVERPDGSNFTLKIRSTKLEDSAMYFCASSSGSAGANVLTFGAGSRLTVL.

This chain joins TRBV25-1 and TRBJ2-5, with a weak D call TRBD1 (6 bases). The V end was cut by 1 base, the J end by 5 bases, with 17 bases between. The CDR3 length is 16 residues. Germline V lookup: CDR1 MGHDK, CDR2 SYGVNS. The CDR3 sequence is CASSESPQGLWETQYF. The DNA for the CDR3 is TGTGCCAGCAGTGAATCCCCCCAGGGGCTTTGGGAGACCCAGTACTTC.

The chain carries TRBV7-8 and TRBJ2-2; the match to TRBD1 covers 9 bases. This CDR3 has 18 residues. The V gene's germline CDR1 is SGHVS and CDR2 FQNEAQ. V lost 6 bases, J lost 5 bases, and 16 bases stayed unmatched. The CDR3 sequence is CASSLQTPQGAPTGELFF. In nucleotides, the CDR3 is TGTGCCAGCAGTTTACAAACTCCACAGGGGGCGCCGACCGGGGAGCTGTTTTTT. Full variable domain (missing parts from reference TRBV7-8 and TRBJ2-2): GAGVSQSPRYKVAKRGQDVALRCDPISGHVSLFWYQQALGQGPEFLTYFQNEAQLDKSGLPSDRFFAERPEGSVSTLKIQRTQQEDSAVYLCASSLQTPQGAPTGELFFGEGSRLTVL.